This TCR beta chain was identified during a study of T cell responses to AZD1222 COVID-19 vaccine. General study findings and limits: Spike-spanning, vaccine-associated CD4 TCRs were dominant at 160-218 and 743-854. Reports say nearly half of spike-specific TCRs go after unmutated variant regions. Elevations in Spike-specific TCR breadth and depth followed administration of two AZD1222 doses.

About this clone itself: Its specificity is unknown. One end of the junction is discordant with germline, which a read error may explain.

TCRdb's table, derived via immunoSEQ multiplex PCR, lists solely in-frame clones and lacks some. The data contain about 120,000 clones, around 90% of them singletons. The input for sequencing was peripheral blood, taken on day 0 of AZD1222 vaccination. This TCR was recovered from an adult in good health.

CDR3 DNA sequence: TGTGCCAGCAGTCAAGCTCCAGGGTTAGGTCTTTACGAGCAGTACTTC. Encoded protein: CASSQAPGLGLYEQYF. The chain carries TRBV3-1 (or the pseudogene TRBV3-2) and TRBJ2-7, with a possible D match to TRBD1 (5 bases). The CDR3 spans 16 residues. Germline values: CDR1 LGHDT, CDR2 YNNKEL (reference sequence).